One sample yielded the 25 T cell receptor beta chains listed below, sequenced in a study of blood T cell repertoires in COVID-19. Data came from immunoSEQ multiplex PCR; TCRdb stores just in-frame clones and leaves some out. The data show fewer than 400,000 clones, approximately 88% seen once. What was sequenced was PBMCs or T cells enriched from blood (not recorded which). Receptors were obtained from a man younger than 45 who had recovered from COVID-19.

This clone has only a few counts. The V gene is TRBV30, the J gene TRBJ2-7; TRBD1 matches 8 bases. Germline V lookup: CDR1 GTSNPN, CDR2 SVGIG (reference sequence). The CDR3 has 13 residues. J was trimmed by 0 bases and V by 4 bases; bases with no gene match: 2. The CDR3 reads CAWNRGYSYEQYF. The CDR3, as DNA: TGTGCCTGGAACAGGGGGTACTCCTACGAGCAGTACTTC.

CDR3 protein: CASSEIQGNQPQHF. The CDR3 bases are TGTGCCAGCAGTGAGATACAGGGCAATCAGCCCCAGCATTTT. The chain has TRBV2 and TRBJ1-5, with D possibly TRBD1 on 5 matching bases. Trimming cost V 3 bases and J 2 bases, with 8 bases left between them. CDR3 length: 14 amino acids. In germline, CDR1 is SNHLY, CDR2 FYNNEI.

This rearrangement joins TRBV2 to TRBJ1-3; D is ambiguous. The germline V gene has CDR1 SNHLY and CDR2 FYNNEI. V was pared by 1 base and J by 9 bases, with 10 bases between. CDR3 length: 13 amino acids. The CDR3 protein is CASSEGVGPTIYF. The CDR3 DNA follows: TGTGCCAGCAGTGAAGGGGTTGGGCCCACCATATATTTT.

This clone has a handful of counts. The V gene is TRBV18, the J gene TRBJ2-1, with TRBD2 matching over 10 bases. CDR3 length: 14 amino acids. The V gene end was trimmed by 3 bases and the J gene end by 10 bases; junction bases not matched to a gene: 6. CDR1 and CDR2 (germline): KGHSH, LQKENI. In DNA, the CDR3 is TGTGCCAGCTCACCTAGCGGGGGGACGATCGAGCAGTTCTTC. Translated: CASSPSGGTIEQFF.

The chain recombines TRBV7-2 with TRBJ1-6, with 7 nucleotides matching TRBD1. The J segment lost 8 bases and the V segment lost 6 bases, leaving 7 bases of the junction unmatched. Germline CDR1 SGHTA, CDR2 FQGNSA. The CDR3 contains 14 residues. The DNA for the CDR3 is TGTGCCAGCAGACTGGGACAGCTAGATTCACCCCTCCACTTT. Translation gives CASRLGQLDSPLHF.

This chain links TRBV6-5 with TRBJ1-6, with 7 bases matching TRBD1. Per the germline V gene, CDR1 is MNHEY and CDR2 is SVGAGI. The V gene end was trimmed by 4 bases and the J gene end by 7 bases; junction bases not matched to a gene: 7. The CDR3 contains 15 residues. CDR3 amino acids: CASSWETGNNSPLHF. As DNA, the CDR3 is TGTGCCAGCAGTTGGGAGACAGGGAACAATTCACCCCTCCACTTT.

The chain links TRBV6-5 to TRBJ1-3; D perhaps matches TRBD1 (5 bases). V lost 5 bases, J lost 0 bases, and 8 bases lay in between. The germline CDR1 and CDR2 sequences are MNHEY and SVGAGI. CDR3 size: 14 residues. For the CDR3, the DNA is TGTGCCAGCAGTCGACAGATCTCTGGAAACACCATATATTTT. Translated, it gives CASSRQISGNTIYF.

The rearrangement joins TRBV6-1 to TRBJ2-7, with a weak D call TRBD2 (7 bases). This CDR3 is 14 amino acids long. V was trimmed by 1 base and J by 4 bases, leaving 11 bases between them. In germline, CDR1 is MNHNS, CDR2 SASEGT. CDR3 protein: CASSEGGGGYEQYF. CDR3 nucleotides: TGTGCCAGCAGTGAAGGAGGGGGGGGATACGAGCAGTACTTC.

This clone appeared a single time. The rearrangement uses TRBV6-5 and TRBJ2-5; TRBD1 aligns across 12 bases. Germline CDR1 and CDR2: MNHEY and SVGAGI. The CDR3 is made up of 15 amino acids. The V segment lost 5 bases and the J segment 4 bases; nucleotides outside the gene matches: 5. CDR3: CASSPAGQGAETQYF. For the CDR3, the DNA is TGTGCCAGCAGTCCAGCGGGACAGGGGGCAGAGACCCAGTACTTC.

V usage is TRBV5-1 and J usage is TRBJ2-7; 9 positions match TRBD2. CDR1 and CDR2 from the germline V gene are SGHRS and YFSETQ. The CDR3 has 15 amino acids. The ends lost 0 bases at V and 5 bases at J; junction bases unmatched: 6. The DNA for the CDR3 is TGCGCCAGCAGCTTGGGGTTAGCGGGGGATCACGAGCAGTACTTC. It encodes CASSLGLAGDHEQYF.

The chain carries TRBV7-6 and TRBJ2-5, with 8 nucleotides matching TRBD1. V shed 2 bases and J 2 bases; nucleotides not matched to a gene: 16. From germline, CDR1 is SGHVS and CDR2 FNYEAQ. This CDR3 spans 19 amino acids. CDR3 protein: CASSLIPMWDRTMQETQYF. The CDR3 bases are TGTGCCAGCAGCTTAATCCCTATGTGGGACAGGACAATGCAAGAGACCCAGTACTTC. Filled out from reference TRBV7-6 and TRBJ2-5, the complete variable domain reads GAGVSQSPRYKVTKRGQDVALRCDPISGHVSLYWYRQALGQGPEFLTYFNYEAQQDKSGLPNDRFSAERPEGSISTLTIQRTEQRDSAMYRCASSLIPMWDRTMQETQYFGPGTRLLVL.

The gene calls are TRBV9 and TRBJ2-5; 10 bases line up with TRBD1. Losses at the gene ends were 0 bases for V and 4 bases for J; bases not matched to a gene: 3. The CDR3 loop spans 15 amino acids. CDR1 is SGDLS, CDR2 YYNGEE, per germline. CDR3 region: CASSVGDRGRETQYF. Written as DNA, the CDR3 is TGTGCCAGCAGCGTAGGGGACAGGGGACGAGAGACCCAGTACTTC.

Turning to this clone: Different DNA sequences within this sample yield the same CDR3. The V and J genes are TRBV11-2 and TRBJ2-7; D ambiguous. V lost 1 base and J 3 bases, leaving 4 bases between the germline ends. Germline V gives CDR1 SGHAT, CDR2 FQNNGV. This CDR3 region has 12 residues. Here the CDR3 DNA reads TGTGCCAGCAGCTTAGGGAGCTACGAGCAGTACTTC. Its translation is CASSLGSYEQYF.

The CDR3 spells CATSRDARGSNQPQHF. CDR3 nucleotide sequence: TGTGCCACCAGCAGAGATGCACGAGGTAGCAATCAGCCCCAGCATTTT. The V gene is TRBV15, the J gene TRBJ1-5, with D unresolved. The CDR3 runs to 16 residues. The V gene's germline CDR1 is LNHNV and CDR2 YYDKDF (reference sequence). Between the trimmed V and J ends, which lost 0 bases and 0 bases, there was a span of 9 bases.

This clone has only one observation. The V call is TRBV7-2, the J call TRBJ1-2, with D possibly matching TRBD1 (6 bases). The CDR3 is 13 amino acids. V lost 5 bases and J 5 bases, leaving 12 bases between the germline ends. Germline V CDR1 and CDR2: SGHTA, FQGNSA. The CDR3, as DNA: TGTGCCAGCAGCACAGGGATAGATTATGGCTACACCTTC. Translation: CASSTGIDYGYTF.

This chain connects TRBV19 to TRBJ2-2; TRBD2 matches at 7 bases. Germline V gives CDR1 LNHDA, CDR2 SQIVND (reference sequence). J lost 6 bases, V lost 6 bases, and 10 bases had no gene match. CDR3 length: 15 amino acids. The DNA of the CDR3 is TGTGCCAGTAGCTTAACGGGGGGAATACCCGGGGAGCTGTTTTTT. It translates to CASSLTGGIPGELFF.

This sequence joins TRBV27 and TRBJ2-2, with TRBD1 matching over 9 bases. This CDR3 is 16 amino acids long. Per the germline V gene, CDR1 is MNHEY and CDR2 is SMNVEV (reference sequence). The junction had 5 bases not matched to a gene; V was cut back by 6 bases and J by 0 bases. CDR3 coding DNA: TGTGCCAGCAGAGCCCGGACAGGGGCGAACACCGGGGAGCTGTTTTTT. Its protein is CASRARTGANTGELFF.

The chain uses TRBV18 and TRBJ1-4; 8 bases align to TRBD1. Trimming took 0 bases from V and 7 from J; bases not matched to a gene: 4. In germline, CDR1 is KGHSH, CDR2 LQKENI. CDR3 length equals 15 residues. The chain's CDR3 is CASSPPQGAGEKLFF. CDR3 sequence (DNA): TGTGCCAGCTCACCACCCCAGGGGGCCGGTGAAAAACTGTTTTTT.

The V and J genes are TRBV12-3 or TRBV12-4 and TRBJ2-7, with 8 bases fitting TRBD2. There are 12 residues in the CDR3. The V and J ends lost 5 bases and 6 bases, in that order; junction bases with no gene match: 3. In DNA form, the CDR3 reads TGTGCCAGCAGTCCAGGACTAGCCGAGCAGTACTTC. Its protein is CASSPGLAEQYF.

This chain joins TRBV6-5 and TRBJ2-7; D not resolved. Germline-derived CDR1 and CDR2 are MNHEY and SVGAGI. The CDR3 sequence is 13 residues long. DNA of the CDR3: TGTCTCTCCGGGTCACTGGGCTCCTACGAGCAGTACTTC. This encodes CLSGSLGSYEQYF.

The chain uses TRBV28 and TRBJ2-6, with unresolved D. With 3 bases removed from V and 0 bases from J, the gap between germline ends came to 6 bases. The CDR3 sequence is 15 residues long. CDR1 MDHEN and CDR2 SYDVKM come from the germline V gene. The chain's CDR3 is CASSFGFSGANVLTF. CDR3 nucleotides: TGTGCCAGCAGTTTTGGCTTCTCTGGGGCCAACGTCCTGACTTTC.

This clone turned up a few times. This chain joins TRBV5-4 and TRBJ2-5; 11 positions match TRBD2. The CDR3 contains 19 residues. Germline CDR1 and CDR2: SGHNT and YYREEE (reference sequence). With 0 bases clipped from V and 0 bases from J, the junction kept 10 bases outside the gene matches. CDR3 region: CASSLDWASGGLYQETQYF. CDR3 DNA: TGTGCCAGCAGCTTGGATTGGGCTAGCGGGGGGCTGTACCAAGAGACCCAGTACTTC.

In its sample, this clone was seen a few times. The rearrangement links TRBV5-1 to TRBJ1-1; 8 bases fit TRBD1. Per the germline V gene, CDR1 is SGHRS and CDR2 is YFSETQ. After removal of 3 bases from V and 8 bases from J, the junction contained 9 bases not matched to a gene. This CDR3 has 14 amino acids. DNA for the CDR3: TGCGCCAGCAGCTCGACAGGGGCCTCCTTGGAAGCTTTCTTT. Translation: CASSSTGASLEAFF.

The chain links TRBV27 to TRBJ1-5; TRBD1 matches 7 bases. Germline V CDR1 and CDR2: MNHEY, SMNVEV (reference sequence). The trim removed 2 bases at V and 3 bases at J, leaving 1 base unmatched. The CDR3 extends over 14 amino acids. The CDR3 sequence is CASSLGTANQPQHF. The CDR3, as DNA: TGTGCCAGCAGTTTAGGGACAGCCAATCAGCCCCAGCATTTT.

The chain couples TRBV11-2 to TRBJ1-6; TRBD1 might be the D (5 bases). This CDR3 region has 16 residues. Trimming shortened V by 9 bases and J by 9 bases, and 24 bases separated the two germline ends. From germline, CDR1 is SGHAT and CDR2 FQNNGV. The CDR3 protein is CARGAPQSRFSSPLHF. The CDR3 DNA is TGTGCCAGAGGGGCACCGCAAAGCCGTTTTTCTTCACCCCTCCACTTT.